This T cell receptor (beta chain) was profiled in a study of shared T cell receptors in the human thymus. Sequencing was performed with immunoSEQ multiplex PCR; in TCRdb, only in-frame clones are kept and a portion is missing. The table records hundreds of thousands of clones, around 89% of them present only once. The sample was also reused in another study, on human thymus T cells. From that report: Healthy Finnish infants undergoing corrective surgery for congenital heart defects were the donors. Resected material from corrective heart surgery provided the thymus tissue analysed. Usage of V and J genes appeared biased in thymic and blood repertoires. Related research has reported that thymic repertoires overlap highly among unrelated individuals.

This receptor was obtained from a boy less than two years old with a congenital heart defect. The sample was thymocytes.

CDR3 DNA: TGTGCCAGCAGCTTAGGGTCCGGGGGGAGGCAGCCCCAGCATTTT. Its protein is CASSLGSGGRQPQHF. The V call is TRBV11-2, the J call TRBJ1-5; maybe TRBD1 (5 bases). This CDR3 is built from 15 residues. With 1 base removed from V and 7 bases from J, the gap between germline ends came to 14 bases. Looked up from germline, CDR1 is SGHAT and CDR2 is FQNNGV.